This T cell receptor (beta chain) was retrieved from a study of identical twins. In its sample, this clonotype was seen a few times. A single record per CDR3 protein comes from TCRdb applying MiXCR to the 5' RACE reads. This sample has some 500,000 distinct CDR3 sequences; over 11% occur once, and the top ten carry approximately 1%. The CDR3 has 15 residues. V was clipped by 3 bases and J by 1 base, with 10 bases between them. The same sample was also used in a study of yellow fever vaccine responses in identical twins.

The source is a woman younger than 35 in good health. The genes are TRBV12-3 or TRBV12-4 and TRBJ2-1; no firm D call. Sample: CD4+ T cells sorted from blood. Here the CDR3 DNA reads TGTGCCAGCAGTTTCTGGCACCGATCCTACAATGAGCAGTTCTTC. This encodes CASSFWHRSYNEQFF.